This TCR beta chain was found in a study of T cell responses to AZD1222 COVID-19 vaccine. Findings and limits, study-wide: Clonal diversity may have been underestimated in mostly white British donors. After the peak T cell response, and only then, were repertoires sampled. The study found vaccine-associated CD4 TCRs spanning spike, dominant at 160-218 and 743-854. Among those given AZD1222, only 5 to 7 were seropositive at baseline.

Here immunoSEQ multiplex PCR was the method, and the copy in TCRdb shows in-frame clones only, minus some. Here the sample spans 150,000 to 190,000 clones, 90% being singletons. In regard to this clone: What it recognizes is unknown.

The junction had 8 bases not matched to a gene; V was cut back by 1 base and J by 5 bases. The germline V gene encodes CDR1 SGHRS and CDR2 YFSETQ. CDR3 size: 16 residues. The V gene is TRBV5-1, the J gene TRBJ2-1, with 8 bases lining up with TRBD2. The sequence came from an adult in good health. The sample in question was peripheral blood, obtained on day 0 of AZD1222 vaccination. The CDR3 bases are TGCGCCAGCAGCTTGTGGACGGGAGGGCCGGACAATGAGCAGTTCTTC. This translates into CASSLWTGGPDNEQFF.